This TCR beta chain derives from a study of shared clonotypes between healthy human individuals. Study in general: Serving as donors were two women and a few men, whose ages spanned 18 to 49.

At deep level, the assay was performed. Produced via immunoSEQ multiplex PCR; TCRdb's table is partial and in-frame only. The data contain about 2 million clones, less than 95% of them singletons. The CDR3 sequence is 16 residues long. With V trimmed by 4 bases and J by 4 bases, 12 bases remained unmatched. From germline, CDR1 is MDHEN and CDR2 SYDVKM. Terminally differentiated effector memory CD45RA+ cells were excluded by CCR7 positive selection of CD45RO-negative cells. This sequence joins TRBV28 and TRBJ1-1, with 7 bases identical to TRBD1. The sequenced sample consisted of naive CD8+ T cells sorted from blood. The TCR sequence derives from a man aged 18 to 30 in good health. The CDR3 sequence: CASSYSKRQGFTEAFF. In nucleotides, the CDR3 is TGTGCCAGCAGTTATTCAAAGAGACAGGGCTTCACTGAAGCTTTCTTT. The entire variable domain, with the rest obtained from reference TRBV28 and TRBJ1-1, is as follows: DVKVTQSSRYLVKRTGEKVFLECVQDMDHENMFWYRQDPGLGLRLIYFSYDVKMKEKGDIPEGYSVSREKKERFSLILESASTNQTSMYLCASSYSKRQGFTEAFFGQGTRLTVV.